One and the same sample provided the 15 T cell receptor beta chains below, sequenced in a study of T cell clonality in common variable immunodeficiency. The repertoire was sequenced with immunoSEQ multiplex PCR; TCRdb's copy has only in-frame clones and lacks some. The sample has 44,000 or so clones, none seen only once. The sequencing input was peripheral blood mononuclear cells. These receptors all come from a person aged 18 to 75 in good health.

This clone was seen at least ten times. The CDR3 end lies 3 residues beyond the end of the read and is filled in from the germline J gene. The chain is built from TRBV30 and TRBJ2-2; TRBD2 aligns across 13 bases. CDR3 length: 15 amino acids. V lost 3 bases, J lost 7 bases, and 5 bases stayed unmatched. Per the germline V gene, CDR1 is GTSNPN and CDR2 is SVGIG (reference sequence). This CDR3 is CAWRLAGGPIGELFF. Partial CDR3 DNA: TGTGCCTGGAGACTAGCGGGAGGGCCCATCGGGGAG.

Many counts were recorded for this clone. This CDR3 reads CASSIGGGRQPQHF. The CDR3 DNA, read in part, is TGTGCCAGTAGTATAGGGGGGGGGCGCCAGCCC. This chain uses TRBV19 with TRBJ1-5, with D tentatively TRBD1 (6 bases). The read falls 3 residues short of the CDR3 end, and the missing part is taken from the germline J gene. The germline V and J ends were trimmed by 1 base and 7 bases, with 11 bases remaining between them. Germline CDR1 LNHDA, CDR2 SQIVND (reference sequence). CDR3 length: 14 amino acids.

In its sample, this clone was seen many times. The CDR3 goes on 3 residues after the read ends, and that part is filled in from the germline J gene. V gene TRBV27 combines with J gene TRBJ2-3; perhaps TRBD1 as D (5 bases). Trimming took 5 bases from V and 3 from J, leaving 18 bases between them. Germline V lookup: CDR1 MNHEY, CDR2 SMNVEV (reference sequence). The CDR3 is 16 residues long. The CDR3 sequence: CASSLGQGVGTDTQYF. The DNA read from the CDR3 is TGTGCCAGCAGTCTAGGGCAGGGTGTTGGTACAGATACG.

This clone has ten or more counts. The read finishes 3 residues shy of the CDR3 end, and the germline J gene is used to complete it. This sequence joins TRBV10-3 and TRBJ2-1; TRBD2 agrees at 8 bases. V lost 5 bases, J lost 5 bases, and 5 bases stayed unmatched. Looked up from germline, CDR1 is ENHRY and CDR2 is SYGVKD. The CDR3 is 14 residues long. CDR3 sequence: CAISQRERNNEQFF. The CDR3 DNA, read in part, is TGTGCCATCAGTCAGCGGGAGCGGAACAATGAG.

This clone has at least ten counts. The DNA read from the CDR3 is TGCAGTGCTAACCCGGGACAGGGGAACACCGGGGAG. Protein sequence: CSANPGQGNTGE. The full-length CDR3 reads as CSANPGQGNTGELFF. The rearrangement links TRBV20-1 to TRBJ2-2; 9 positions agree with TRBD1. The read is 3 residues too short to cover the CDR3 end, so that end is filled in from the germline J gene. The CDR3 is 15 residues long. The V and J ends lost 4 bases and 1 base, in that order; junction bases with no gene match: 4. Germline V CDR1 and CDR2: DFQATT, SNEGSKA (reference sequence).

This clone was detected ten times or more. With the read ending 3 residues before the CDR3 end, the germline J gene is used to fill in that end. The genes are TRBV30 and TRBJ1-2, with TRBD1 as a possible D gene (6 bases). Germline CDR1 and CDR2: GTSNPN and SVGIG (reference sequence). The CDR3 is 13 residues long. V was pared by 5 bases and J by 5 bases, with 15 bases between. CDR3 loop: CAWSEDSSYGYTF. CDR3 DNA (partial): TGTGCCTGGTCCGAGGACAGCTCATATGGC.

This clone turned up a few times. A far larger clone is one nucleotide away, so this likely arose from a read error. The DNA ends 3 residues before the CDR3 does, and the rest of the CDR3 is filled in from the germline J gene. V and J are TRBV19 and TRBJ2-1; maybe TRBD1 (5 bases). V lost 5 bases to trimming and J lost 3 bases, with 8 bases between them. This CDR3 comprises 13 residues. Per the germline V gene, CDR1 is LNHDA and CDR2 is SQIVND (reference sequence). The sequenced part of the CDR3 DNA is TGTGCCAGTAGTCCAGGGTTCTACAATGAG. Translated: CASSPGFYNE. The complete CDR3 protein is CASSPGFYNEQFF.

This clone came up many times. The DNA ends 3 residues before the CDR3 does, and the rest of the CDR3 is filled in from the germline J gene. The genes are TRBV4-1 and TRBJ2-1; 8 nucleotides align to TRBD1. CDR3 length: 15 residues. Germline CDR1 MGHRA, CDR2 YSYEKL. V lost 4 bases, J lost 7 bases, and 9 bases stayed unmatched. CDR3 sequence: CASSPQGEFGNEQFF. The covered CDR3 bases are TGCGCCAGCAGCCCACAGGGGGAATTTGGGAATGAG.

Many counts were recorded for this clone. From the germline J gene comes the end of the CDR3, since the read stops 3 residues before it. The chain has TRBV7-8 and TRBJ1-5; D is undetermined. The CDR3 covers 15 residues. Trimming stripped 5 bases from V and 0 bases from J, with 11 bases between. Germline lookup yields CDR1 SGHVS and CDR2 FQNEAQ. CDR3 loop: CASSTRTDSNQPQHF. The CDR3 bases that were read are TGTGCCAGCAGCACCCGTACAGATAGCAATCAGCCC.

At least ten counts were recorded for this clone. The CDR3 is cut off 3 residues early in the read; its end comes from the germline J gene. The chain recombines TRBV28 with TRBJ1-6; D ambiguous. Trimming stripped 2 bases from V and 8 bases from J, with 16 bases between. The length of the CDR3 is 16 residues. Germline CDR1 is MDHEN and CDR2 is SYDVKM. The chain's CDR3 is CASSLIGQPRDSPLHF. Partial CDR3 DNA: TGTGCCAGCAGTTTAATCGGCCAGCCGCGGGATTCACCC.

There are many counts of this clone. The CDR3 end is not reached by the read, which stops 3 residues before it; the germline J gene fills it in. The rearrangement uses TRBV19 and TRBJ1-6; 7 positions agree with TRBD1. Germline assignment: CDR1 LNHDA and CDR2 SQIVND (reference sequence). J was trimmed by 5 bases and V by 4 bases; bases with no gene match: 5. The CDR3 totals 15 residues. The sequenced part of the CDR3 DNA is TGTGCCAGTAGTACCGGGACAGCCCATAATTCACCC. Its translation is CASSTGTAHNSP. The whole CDR3 reads CASSTGTAHNSPLHF.

Many counts were recorded for this clone. The CDR3 extends 3 residues past the end of the read, so its final part is completed from the germline J gene. The chain links TRBV19 to TRBJ1-2; 7 nucleotides line up with TRBD1. The trim removed 1 base at V and 1 base at J, leaving 9 bases unmatched. The CDR3 length is 17 residues. CDR1 LNHDA and CDR2 SQIVND come from the germline V gene (reference sequence). The part of the CDR3 DNA that was read is TGTGCCAGTAGTATAGCCACAGGGACAGTATTTAACTATGGC. Its translation: CASSIATGTVFNYG. The CDR3 as a whole reads CASSIATGTVFNYGYTF.

This clone was observed many times. The sequence runs out 3 residues before the end of the CDR3; the remainder is reconstructed from the germline J gene. The chain couples TRBV28 to TRBJ1-5; D remains unclear. The CDR3 runs 13 residues. CDR1 and CDR2 from the germline V gene are MDHEN and SYDVKM. Trimming removed 3 bases at V and 6 bases at J, with 9 bases between. The CDR3 bases that were read are TGTGCCAGCAGTTTCCCCCGGGGTCAGCCC. Translated: CASSFPRGQP. In full, the CDR3 is CASSFPRGQPQHF.

This clone was picked up many times. The read ends 3 residues before the CDR3 terminus; that terminus is restored from the germline J gene. This chain links TRBV11-2 with TRBJ2-1; a weak D match, TRBD2 (7 bases). This CDR3 spans 13 amino acids. Trimming cost V 4 bases and J 7 bases, with 11 bases left between them. CDR1 and CDR2 from the germline V gene are SGHAT and FQNNGV. The CDR3 sequence is CASSWGGGNEQFF. The sequenced part of the CDR3 DNA is TGTGCCAGCAGCTGGGGAGGGGGAAATGAG.

This clone was seen repeatedly, ten times or more. The CDR3 end is not reached by the read, which stops 3 residues before it; the germline J gene fills it in. This sequence joins TRBV29-1 and TRBJ2-5, with 10 bases that match TRBD1. The CDR3 sequence is 16 residues long. Per the germline V gene, CDR1 is SQVTM and CDR2 is ANQGSEA. Trimming took 0 bases from V and 4 from J; bases not matched to a gene: 8. Partial CDR3 DNA: TGCAGCGTTGAAGACCTGGACAGGGGGTCGCGAGAGACC. Its protein is CSVEDLDRGSRET. The complete CDR3 protein is CSVEDLDRGSRETQYF. The variable domain in full, with the rest retrieved from reference TRBV29-1 and TRBJ2-5, is SAVISQKPSRDICQRGTSLTIQCQVDSQVTMMFWYRQQPGQSLTLIATANQGSEATYESGFVIDKFPISRPNLTFSTLTVSNMSPEDSSIYLCSVEDLDRGSRETQYFGPGTRLLVL.